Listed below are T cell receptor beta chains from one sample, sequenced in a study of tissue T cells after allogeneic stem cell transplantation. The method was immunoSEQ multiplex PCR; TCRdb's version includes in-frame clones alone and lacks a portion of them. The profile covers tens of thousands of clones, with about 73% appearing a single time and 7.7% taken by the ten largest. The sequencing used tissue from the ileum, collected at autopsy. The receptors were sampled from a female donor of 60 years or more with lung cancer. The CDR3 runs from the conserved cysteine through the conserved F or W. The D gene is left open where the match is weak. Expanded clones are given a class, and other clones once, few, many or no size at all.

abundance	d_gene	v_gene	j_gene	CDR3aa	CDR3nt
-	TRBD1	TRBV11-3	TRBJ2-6	CASSLGVGQGAGANVLTF	TGTGCCAGCAGCTTAGGGGTGGGACAGGGCGCTGGGGCCAACGTCCTGACTTTC
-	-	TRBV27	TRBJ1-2	CASSPYPGPPYGYTF	TGTGCCAGCAGTCCGTATCCGGGGCCCCCCTATGGCTACACCTTC
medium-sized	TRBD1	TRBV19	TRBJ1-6	CASSIDPWTGGSPLHF	TGTGCCAGTAGTATAGATCCCTGGACAGGGGGATCACCCCTCCACTTT
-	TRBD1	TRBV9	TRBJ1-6	CASSPGGGSYNSPLHF	TGTGCCAGCAGCCCAGGGGGGGGGTCGTATAATTCACCCCTCCACTTT
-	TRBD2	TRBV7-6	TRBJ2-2	CASSSGGGGRFTGELFF	TGTGCCAGCAGCTCTGGCGGGGGGGGCAGATTCACCGGGGAGCTGTTTTTT
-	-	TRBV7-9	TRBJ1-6	CASSFSSGPSPLHF	TGTGCCAGCAGCTTTTCATCCGGGCCGTCTCCCCTCCACTTT
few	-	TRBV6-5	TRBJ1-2	CASSTPGLGKGYTF	TGTGCCAGCAGTACTCCGGGCCTCGGCAAAGGCTACACCTTC
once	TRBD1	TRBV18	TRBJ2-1	CASSPGRTGTYNEQFF	TGTGCCAGCTCACCGGGAAGGACAGGGACCTACAATGAGCAGTTCTTC
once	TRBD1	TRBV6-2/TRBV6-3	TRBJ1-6	CASSRTGVYSPLHF	TGTGCCAGCAGTCGGACAGGGGTTTATTCACCCCTCCACTTT
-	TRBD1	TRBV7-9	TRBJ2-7	CASSTRDSLSYEQYF	TGTGCCAGCAGCACTCGGGACAGTCTCTCCTACGAGCAGTACTTC
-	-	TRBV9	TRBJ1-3	CASSPTRQPGNTIYF	TGTGCCAGCAGCCCAACCCGACAGCCTGGAAACACCATATATTTT
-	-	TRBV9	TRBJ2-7	CASSVDRDPNEQYF	TGTGCCAGCAGCGTAGACAGGGATCCCAACGAGCAGTACTTC
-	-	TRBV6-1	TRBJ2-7	CASSEVSGLIEQYF	TGTGCCAGCAGTGAAGTATCAGGTCTGATCGAGCAGTACTTC
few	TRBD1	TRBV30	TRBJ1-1	CAWSRTGGHTEAFF	TGTGCCTGGAGCCGAACAGGGGGTCACACTGAAGCTTTCTTT
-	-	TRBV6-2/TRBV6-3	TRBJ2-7	CASSHRAISSYEQYF	TGTGCCAGCAGCCACAGGGCCATTAGCTCCTACGAGCAGTACTTC
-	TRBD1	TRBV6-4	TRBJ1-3	CASSAMPTGDSGNTIYF	TGTGCCAGCAGTGCCATGCCCACAGGGGACTCTGGAAACACCATATATTTT
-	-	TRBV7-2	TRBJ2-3	CASSLFGGAGDTQYF	TGTGCCAGCAGCTTATTTGGGGGGGCAGGAGATACGCAGTATTTT
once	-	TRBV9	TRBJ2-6	CASSGANSGANVLTF	TGTGCCAGCAGCGGGGCAAACTCTGGGGCCAACGTCCTGACTTTC
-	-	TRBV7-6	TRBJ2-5	CASSLGTGRETQYF	TGTGCCAGCAGCTTAGGTACGGGGCGAGAGACCCAGTACTTC
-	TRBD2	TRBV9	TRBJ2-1	CASSSAGLAGVNEQFF	TGTGCCAGCAGCTCAGCGGGACTAGCGGGAGTCAATGAGCAGTTCTTC
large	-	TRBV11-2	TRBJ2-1	CASSLVTVVGSYNEQFF	TGTGCCAGCAGCTTAGTGACGGTTGTCGGCTCCTACAATGAGCAGTTCTTC
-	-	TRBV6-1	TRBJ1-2	CASSEAILGHTPVYGYTF	TGTGCCAGCAGTGAAGCGATCCTTGGCCATACTCCGGTCTATGGCTACACCTTC
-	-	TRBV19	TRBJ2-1	CASSRPTEGSFHEQFF	TGTGCCAGTAGTAGACCGACAGAGGGCAGTTTCCATGAGCAGTTCTTC
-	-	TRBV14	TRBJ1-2	CASSQGKPRGGYTF	TGTGCCAGCAGCCAAGGAAAGCCTCGGGGGGGCTACACCTTC
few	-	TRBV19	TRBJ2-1	CASSDHRLYGEQFF	TGTGCCAGTAGTGACCATAGACTGTACGGTGAGCAGTTCTTC
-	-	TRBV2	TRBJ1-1	CASSAGRSGTEAFF	TGTGCCAGCAGTGCGGGGAGGTCAGGGACTGAAGCTTTCTTT
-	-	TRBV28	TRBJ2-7	CASITGGTGTYEQYF	TGTGCCAGCATAACGGGTGGGACGGGGACCTACGAGCAGTACTTC
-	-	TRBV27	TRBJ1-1	CASSPYSVGGAFF	TGTGCCAGCAGTCCGTACTCCGTTGGGGGAGCTTTCTTT
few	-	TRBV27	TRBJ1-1	CASSSSVGGNTEAFF	TGTGCCAGCAGTTCCTCTGTCGGAGGGAACACTGAAGCTTTCTTT
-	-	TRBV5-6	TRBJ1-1	CASSLVRVTEAFF	TGTGCCAGCAGCTTGGTCAGGGTCACTGAAGCTTTCTTT
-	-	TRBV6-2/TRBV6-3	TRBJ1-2	CASSSPPGSYGYTF	TGTGCCAGCAGTTCCCCGCCAGGGTCCTATGGCTACACCTTC
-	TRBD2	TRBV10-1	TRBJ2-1	CASSESGAGAFSYNEQFF	TGCGCCAGCAGTGAGTCAGGAGCGGGAGCTTTCTCCTACAATGAGCAGTTCTTC
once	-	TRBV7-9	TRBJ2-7	CASSLEESRGQYF	TGTGCCAGCAGCTTAGAGGAGTCCCGAGGGCAGTACTTC
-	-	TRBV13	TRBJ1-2	CASSLGGRVFYGYTF	TGTGCCAGCAGCTTGGGCGGCAGGGTGTTCTATGGCTACACCTTC
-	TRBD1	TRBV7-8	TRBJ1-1	CASSPRQGMNTEAFF	TGTGCCAGCAGCCCCAGACAGGGAATGAACACTGAAGCTTTCTTT
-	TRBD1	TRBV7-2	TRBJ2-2	CASSFGQGWTGELFF	TGTGCCAGCAGCTTCGGACAGGGATGGACCGGGGAGCTGTTTTTT
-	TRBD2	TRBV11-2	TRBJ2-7	CASSLELAGGPYEQYF	TGTGCCAGCAGCTTAGAGCTAGCGGGAGGGCCCTACGAGCAGTACTTC
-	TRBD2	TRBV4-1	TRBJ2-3	CASSSSGGFTDTQYF	TGCGCCAGCAGCTCCAGCGGGGGGTTCACAGATACGCAGTATTTT
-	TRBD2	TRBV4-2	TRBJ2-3	CASSQGLAGGPDTQYF	TGTGCCAGCAGCCAAGGACTAGCGGGGGGGCCAGATACGCAGTATTTT
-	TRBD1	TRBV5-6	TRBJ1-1	CASSLQGQAASTEAFF	TGTGCCAGCAGCTTACAAGGACAGGCGGCGTCCACTGAAGCTTTCTTT
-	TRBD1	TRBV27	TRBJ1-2	CASSPVWGTGGAVNYGYTF	TGTGCCAGCAGTCCCGTGTGGGGGACAGGGGGCGCCGTTAACTATGGCTACACCTTC
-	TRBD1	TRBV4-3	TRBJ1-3	CASSDRGLGNTIYF	TGCGCCAGCAGCGACAGGGGGCTCGGAAACACCATATATTTT
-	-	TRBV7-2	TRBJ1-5	CASSFVGVGRGNQPQHF	TGTGCCAGCAGCTTCGTAGGGGTAGGGAGGGGCAATCAGCCCCAGCATTTT
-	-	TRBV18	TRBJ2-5	CASSDMGGPQETQYF	TGTGCCAGCTCGGACATGGGGGGTCCTCAAGAGACCCAGTACTTC
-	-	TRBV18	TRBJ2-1	CASSPPLRTSEQFF	TGTGCCAGCTCACCACCGCTCAGGACCAGTGAGCAGTTCTTC
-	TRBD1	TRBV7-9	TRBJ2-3	CASSLRQGHTQYF	TGTGCCAGCAGCTTAAGACAGGGACATACGCAGTATTTT
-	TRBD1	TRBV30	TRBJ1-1	CAWSVSVQGAAFF	TGTGCCTGGAGTGTATCGGTCCAGGGGGCAGCTTTCTTT
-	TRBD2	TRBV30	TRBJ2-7	CAWRTSGRRAYEQYF	TGTGCCTGGCGGACTAGCGGGAGGAGAGCCTACGAGCAGTACTTC
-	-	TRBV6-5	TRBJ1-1	CASSYRAGRNTEAFF	TGTGCCAGCAGTTATAGGGCAGGGAGGAACACTGAAGCTTTCTTT
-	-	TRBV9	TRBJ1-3	CASSPLARGGNTIYF	TGTGCCAGCAGCCCCCTGGCCAGGGGTGGAAACACCATATATTTT
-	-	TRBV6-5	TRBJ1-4	CASRRVTGGNEKLFF	TGTGCCAGCAGGAGGGTTACAGGAGGGAATGAAAAACTGTTTTTT
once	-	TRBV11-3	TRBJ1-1	CASSFQGTNTEAFF	TGTGCCAGCAGCTTTCAGGGGACCAACACTGAAGCTTTCTTT
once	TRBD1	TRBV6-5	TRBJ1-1	CASSLGDRTSTEAFF	TGTGCCAGCAGCCTGGGGGACAGGACTTCCACTGAAGCTTTCTTT
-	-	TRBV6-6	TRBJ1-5	CASSYPRQGNQPQHF	TGTGCCAGCAGTTACCCGCGGCAGGGCAATCAGCCCCAGCATTTT
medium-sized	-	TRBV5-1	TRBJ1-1	CASSLVLAGTEAFF	TGCGCCAGCAGCTTGGTTCTCGCGGGCACTGAAGCTTTCTTT
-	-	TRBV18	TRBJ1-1	CASSLGRLNTEAFF	TGTGCCAGCTCGCTTGGACGGTTGAACACTGAAGCTTTCTTT
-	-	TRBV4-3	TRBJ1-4	CASSQDWGLDEKLFF	TGCGCCAGCAGCCAAGATTGGGGTTTAGATGAAAAACTGTTTTTT
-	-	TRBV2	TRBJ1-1	CASSLDRYEAFF	TGTGCCAGCAGTTTAGACCGGTATGAAGCTTTCTTT
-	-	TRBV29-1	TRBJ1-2	CSVVQGGHYGYTF	TGCAGCGTTGTACAGGGTGGCCACTATGGCTACACCTTC
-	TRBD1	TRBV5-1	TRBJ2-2	CASSLWDRSSTGELFF	TGCGCCAGCAGCTTGTGGGACAGGTCTTCCACCGGGGAGCTGTTTTTT